These T cell receptor beta chains were read from a single sample in a study of Ad26.COV2.S vaccination and SARS-CoV-2 variants. Produced via immunoSEQ multiplex PCR; TCRdb's table is partial and in-frame only. The sample lists hundreds of thousands of clones, nearly 90% occurring once. Sequenced here: peripheral blood, sampled in a trial of Ad26.COV2.S vaccine versus placebo. The receptor source for this set is a person aged 18 to 59 who received the Ad26.COV2.S COVID-19 vaccine or a placebo. The CDR3 runs from the conserved cysteine through the conserved F or W. A D gene is named only where the DNA matches it firmly.

>TRBD2|TRBV12-5|TRBJ2-1
CASGLSGGNNEQFF
>.|TRBV10-3|TRBJ1-2
CAISDAVSRKTDYGYTF
>.|TRBV6-4|TRBJ2-2
CASSEQGTTNTGELFF
>.|TRBV6-2/TRBV6-3|TRBJ1-2
CASSYDAGASNYGYTF
>.|TRBV29-1|TRBJ2-2
CSVDRGSTGELFF
>TRBD2|TRBV27|TRBJ2-3
CASRSREGLGSDTQYF
>TRBD2|TRBV4-3|TRBJ2-2
CASSRTSGGLTGELFF
>.|TRBV11-3|TRBJ1-1
CASSFNTEAFF
>.|TRBV19|TRBJ1-1
CASNQWVGTSVAFF
>.|TRBV7-6|TRBJ1-3
CASSLAYTGTGNTIYF
>.|TRBV10-3|TRBJ1-1
CAISGGLMNTEAFF
>TRBD1|TRBV11-2|TRBJ1-4
CASSPGQGLTTNEKLFF
>.|TRBV4-1|TRBJ2-5
CASSQDEGAEGWQETQYF
>TRBD1|TRBV5-1|TRBJ1-6
CASSRDRVGNNSPLHF